This TCR beta chain was identified in a study of blood T cell repertoires in COVID-19. Some clones are missing from TCRdb's copy, which holds only in-frame ones; the method was immunoSEQ multiplex PCR. In the table there are around 310,000 clones, 90% of which are singletons. Per the germline V gene, CDR1 is MNHEY and CDR2 is SMNVEV (reference sequence). The V segment lost 5 bases and the J segment 0 bases; nucleotides outside the gene matches: 3. The CDR3 has 14 amino acids. V usage is TRBV27 and J usage is TRBJ2-7; 8 nucleotides match TRBD2. Sequenced: peripheral blood. The receptor's source is a woman aged 40 to 55 with COVID-19, enrolled during active disease. The DNA of the CDR3 is TGTGCCAGCAGTCCCGGGACTAGCTCCTACGAGCAGTACTTC. Residues: CASSPGTSSYEQYF.